The present entry profiles one TCR beta chain with its context. Its antigen is as yet unknown. On cycle 4 day 1 and cycle 7 day 1, as well as at baseline, blood was sampled. Germline CDR1 SGHDN, CDR2 FVKESK. The CDR3 runs 14 residues. Trimming took 0 bases from V and 6 from J, leaving 11 bases between them. The sample is drawn from a study of OX40 agonist ivuxolimab in advanced cancers. Study at large: Administration of intravenous ivuxolimab to patients occurred every 2 weeks at 0.01 to 10 mg/kg. Overall study findings and caveats: Clonal expansion among partial responders at 0.1-3.0 mg/kg ranked near the lowest.

TCRdb's table, derived via immunoSEQ multiplex PCR, lists solely in-frame clones and lacks some. The data hold 90,000 or so clones, with 75% to 95% observed a single time. This specimen consisted of CD4+ or CD8+ T cells sorted from blood, obtained in a trial of the OX40 agonist ivuxolimab. The clonotype was recovered from an adult with an advanced solid tumor such as melanoma, head and neck, liver or kidney cancer. This chain uses TRBV14 with TRBJ1-2; TRBD1 might be the D (5 bases). The CDR3 reads CASSQDPRVHGYTF. The CDR3 DNA is TGTGCCAGCAGCCAAGATCCCAGGGTTCATGGCTACACCTTC.